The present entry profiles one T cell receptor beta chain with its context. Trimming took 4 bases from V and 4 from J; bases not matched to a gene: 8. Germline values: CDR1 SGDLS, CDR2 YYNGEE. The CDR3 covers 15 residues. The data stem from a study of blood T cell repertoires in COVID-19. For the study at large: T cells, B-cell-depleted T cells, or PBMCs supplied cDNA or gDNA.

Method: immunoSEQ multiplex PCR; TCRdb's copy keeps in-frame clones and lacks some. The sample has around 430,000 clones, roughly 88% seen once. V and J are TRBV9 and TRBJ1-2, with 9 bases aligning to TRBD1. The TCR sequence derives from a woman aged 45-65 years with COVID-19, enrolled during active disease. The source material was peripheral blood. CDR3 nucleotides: TGTGCCAGCAGCCCACGGACAGGGGATGGCTATGGCTACACCTTC. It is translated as CASSPRTGDGYGYTF. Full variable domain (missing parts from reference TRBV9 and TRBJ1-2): DSGVTQTPKHLITATGQRVTLRCSPRSGDLSVYWYQQSLDQGLQFLIQYYNGEERAKGNILERFSAQQFPDLHSELNLSSLELGDSALYFCASSPRTGDGYGYTFGSGTRLTVV.